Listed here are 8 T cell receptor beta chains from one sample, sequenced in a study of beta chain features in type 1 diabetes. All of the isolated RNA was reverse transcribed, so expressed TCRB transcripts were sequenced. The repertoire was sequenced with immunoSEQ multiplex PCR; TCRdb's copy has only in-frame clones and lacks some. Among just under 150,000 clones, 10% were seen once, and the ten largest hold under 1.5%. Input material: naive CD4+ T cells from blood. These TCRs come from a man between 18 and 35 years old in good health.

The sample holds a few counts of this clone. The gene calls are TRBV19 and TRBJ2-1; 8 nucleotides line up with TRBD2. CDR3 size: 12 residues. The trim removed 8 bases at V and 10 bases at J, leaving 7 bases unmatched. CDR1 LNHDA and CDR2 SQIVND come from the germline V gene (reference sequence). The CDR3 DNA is TGTGCCAGTCAAAGTAGGACTAGCGAGCAGTTCTTC. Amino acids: CASQSRTSEQFF. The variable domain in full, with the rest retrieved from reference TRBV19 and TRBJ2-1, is DGGITQSPKYLFRKEGQNVTLSCEQNLNHDAMYWYRQDPGQGLRLIYYSQIVNDFQKGDIAEGYSVSREKKESFPLTVTSAQKNPTAFYLCASQSRTSEQFFGPGTRLTVL.

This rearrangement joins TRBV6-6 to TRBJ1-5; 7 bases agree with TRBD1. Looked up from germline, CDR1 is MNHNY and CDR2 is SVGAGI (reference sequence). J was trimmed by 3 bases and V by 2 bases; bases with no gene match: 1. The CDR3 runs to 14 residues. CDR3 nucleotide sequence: TGTGCCAGCAGTTACGGGACAGACAATCAGCCCCAGCATTTT. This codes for CASSYGTDNQPQHF.

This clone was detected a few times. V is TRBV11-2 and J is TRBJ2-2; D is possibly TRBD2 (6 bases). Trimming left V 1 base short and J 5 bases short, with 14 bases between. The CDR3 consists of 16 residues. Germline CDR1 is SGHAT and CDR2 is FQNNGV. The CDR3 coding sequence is TGTGCCAGCAGCTTAGCCCGGGGGTCAGATACCGGGGAGCTGTTTTTT. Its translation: CASSLARGSDTGELFF.

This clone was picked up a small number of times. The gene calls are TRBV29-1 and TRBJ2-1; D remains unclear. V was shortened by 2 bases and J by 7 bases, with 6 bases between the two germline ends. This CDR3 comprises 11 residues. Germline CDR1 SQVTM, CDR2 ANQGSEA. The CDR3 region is CSVESPNEQFF. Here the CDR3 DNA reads TGCAGCGTTGAAAGCCCTAATGAGCAGTTCTTC.

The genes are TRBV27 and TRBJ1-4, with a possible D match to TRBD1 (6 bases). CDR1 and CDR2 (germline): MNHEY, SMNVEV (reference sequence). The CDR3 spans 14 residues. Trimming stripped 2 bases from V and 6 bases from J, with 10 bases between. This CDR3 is CASSLRGADEKLFF. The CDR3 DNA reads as TGTGCCAGCAGTTTACGGGGGGCGGATGAAAAACTGTTTTTT.

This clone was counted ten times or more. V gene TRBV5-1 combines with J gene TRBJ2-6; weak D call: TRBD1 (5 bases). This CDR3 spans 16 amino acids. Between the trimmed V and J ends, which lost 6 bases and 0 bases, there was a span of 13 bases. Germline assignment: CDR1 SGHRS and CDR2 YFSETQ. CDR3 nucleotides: TGCGCCAGCACTCTCCGACAGTTCTCTGGGGCCAACGTCCTGACTTTC. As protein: CASTLRQFSGANVLTF.

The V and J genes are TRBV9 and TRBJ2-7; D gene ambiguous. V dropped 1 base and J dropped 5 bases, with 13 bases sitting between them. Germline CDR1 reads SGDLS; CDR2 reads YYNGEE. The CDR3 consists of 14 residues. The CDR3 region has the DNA TGTGCCAGCAGCGTAACAGCTATCGTACACGAGCAGTACTTC. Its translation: CASSVTAIVHEQYF.

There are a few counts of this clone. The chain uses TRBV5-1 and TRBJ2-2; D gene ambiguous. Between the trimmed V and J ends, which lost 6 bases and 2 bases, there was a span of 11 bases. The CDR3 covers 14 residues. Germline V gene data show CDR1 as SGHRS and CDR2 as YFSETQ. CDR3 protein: CASTWPTNTGELFF. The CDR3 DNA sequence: TGCGCCAGCACCTGGCCGACTAACACCGGGGAGCTGTTTTTT.